This T cell receptor beta chain was captured in a study of cytomegalovirus exposure and HLA in healthy donors. This clone was recorded only once. Its antigen remains unknown. This CDR3 has 15 residues. Losses at the gene ends were 3 bases for V and 6 bases for J; bases not matched to a gene: 8. Germline V gives CDR1 SNHLY, CDR2 FYNNEI. Broader study findings: V- and J-gene trimming in TCR beta was tied to a missense DCLRE1C variant by an analysis performed later.

Primers: 60 Vbeta forward and 13 Jbeta reverse. Some clones are missing from TCRdb's copy, which holds only in-frame ones; the method was immunoSEQ multiplex PCR. The table shows around 180,000 clones, with over 60% occurring only once. The TCR originated in a girl between 5 and 17 years old in good health and CMV-seronegative. Material for sequencing was PBMCs. The chain joins TRBV2 to TRBJ1-5; 7 nucleotides align to TRBD1. CDR3 coding DNA: TGTGCCAGCAGTGATTCCGTACAGGGGTTTCAGCCCCAGCATTTT. It codes for CASSDSVQGFQPQHF.